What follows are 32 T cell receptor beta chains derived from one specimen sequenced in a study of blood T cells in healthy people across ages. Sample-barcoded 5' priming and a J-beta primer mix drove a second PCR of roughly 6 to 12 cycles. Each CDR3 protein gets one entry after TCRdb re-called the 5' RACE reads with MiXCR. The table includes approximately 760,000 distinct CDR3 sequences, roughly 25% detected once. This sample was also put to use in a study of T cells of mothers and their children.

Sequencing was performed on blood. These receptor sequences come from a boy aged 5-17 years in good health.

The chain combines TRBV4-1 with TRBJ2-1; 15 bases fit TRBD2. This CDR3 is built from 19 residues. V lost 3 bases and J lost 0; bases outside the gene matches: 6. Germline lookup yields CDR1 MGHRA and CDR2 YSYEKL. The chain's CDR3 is CASSQPGLAGGHSYNEQFF. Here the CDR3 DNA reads TGCGCCAGCAGCCAGCCGGGACTAGCGGGAGGTCACTCCTACAATGAGCAGTTCTTC.

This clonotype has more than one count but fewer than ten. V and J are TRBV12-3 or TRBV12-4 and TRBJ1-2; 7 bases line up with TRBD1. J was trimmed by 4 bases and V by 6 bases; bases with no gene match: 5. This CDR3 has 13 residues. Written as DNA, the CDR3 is TGTGCCAGCAGCGGGACAGCAAGCTATGGCTACACCTTC. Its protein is CASSGTASYGYTF.

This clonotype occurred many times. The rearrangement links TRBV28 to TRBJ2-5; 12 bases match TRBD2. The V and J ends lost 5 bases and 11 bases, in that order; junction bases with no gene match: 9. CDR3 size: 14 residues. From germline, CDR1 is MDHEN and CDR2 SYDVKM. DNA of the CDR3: TGTGCCAGCAGTGTGACTAGCGGGAGAGGGGAGCAGTACTTC. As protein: CASSVTSGRGEQYF.

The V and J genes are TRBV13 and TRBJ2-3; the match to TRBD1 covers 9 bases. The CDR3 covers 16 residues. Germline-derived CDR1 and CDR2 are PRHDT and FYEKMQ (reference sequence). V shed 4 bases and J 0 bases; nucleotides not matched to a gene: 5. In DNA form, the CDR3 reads TGTGCCAGCAGCTGCGGACAGGGGTATAGCACAGATACGCAGTATTTT. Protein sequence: CASSCGQGYSTDTQYF.

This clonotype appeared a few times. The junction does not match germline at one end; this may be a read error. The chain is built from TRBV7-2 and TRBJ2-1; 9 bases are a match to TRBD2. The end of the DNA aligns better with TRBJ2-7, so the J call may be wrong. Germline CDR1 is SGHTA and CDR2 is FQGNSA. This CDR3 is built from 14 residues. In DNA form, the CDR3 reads TGTGCCAGCAGGTTAGCGGGAGCGACGGGCGAGCAGTACTTC. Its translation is CASRLAGATGEQYF.

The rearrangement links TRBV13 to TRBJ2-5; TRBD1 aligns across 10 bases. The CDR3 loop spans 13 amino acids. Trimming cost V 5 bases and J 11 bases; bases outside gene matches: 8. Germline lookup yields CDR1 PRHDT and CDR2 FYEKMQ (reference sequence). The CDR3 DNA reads TGTGCCAGCAGCGGACAGGGGGTCGGTGAGCAGTACTTC. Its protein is CASSGQGVGEQYF.

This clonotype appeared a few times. CDR3 amino acids: CASSPVGGWSEAFF. The DNA of the CDR3 is TGTGCCAGCAGCCCAGTGGGGGGCTGGAGTGAAGCTTTCTTT. The chain carries TRBV28 and TRBJ1-1, with D possibly TRBD1 on 6 matching bases. This CDR3 is built from 14 residues. CDR1 and CDR2 (germline): MDHEN, SYDVKM. Trimming left V 6 bases short and J 7 bases short, with 18 bases between.

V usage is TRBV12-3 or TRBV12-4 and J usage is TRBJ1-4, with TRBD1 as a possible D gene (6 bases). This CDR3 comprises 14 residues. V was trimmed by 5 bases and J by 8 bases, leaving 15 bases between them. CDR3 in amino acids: CASSEQGREEKLFF. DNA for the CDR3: TGTGCCAGCAGTGAACAGGGAAGAGAGGAAAAACTGTTTTTT.

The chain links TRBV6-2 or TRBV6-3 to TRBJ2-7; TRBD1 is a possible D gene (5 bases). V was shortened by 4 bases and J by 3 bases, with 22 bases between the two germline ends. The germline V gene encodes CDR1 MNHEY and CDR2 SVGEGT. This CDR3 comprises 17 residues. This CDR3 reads CASSFRGQKKESYEQYF. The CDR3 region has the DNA TGTGCCAGCAGTTTTAGGGGTCAAAAAAAGGAGAGCTACGAGCAGTACTTC.

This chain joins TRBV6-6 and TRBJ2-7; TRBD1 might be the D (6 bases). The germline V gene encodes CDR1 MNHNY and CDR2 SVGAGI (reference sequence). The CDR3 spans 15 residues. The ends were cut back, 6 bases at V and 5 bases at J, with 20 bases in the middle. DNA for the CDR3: TGTGCCAGCAGACACACAACCCTTAACAGGGACGAGCAGTACTTC. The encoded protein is CASRHTTLNRDEQYF.

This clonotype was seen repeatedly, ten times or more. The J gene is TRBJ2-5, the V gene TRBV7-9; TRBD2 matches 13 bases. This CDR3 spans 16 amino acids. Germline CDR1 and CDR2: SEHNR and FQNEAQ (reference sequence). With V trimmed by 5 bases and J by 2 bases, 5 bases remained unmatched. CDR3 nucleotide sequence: TGTGCCAGCAGCAGACTAGCGGGAGGATTGCAAGAGACCCAGTACTTC. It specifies CASSRLAGGLQETQYF. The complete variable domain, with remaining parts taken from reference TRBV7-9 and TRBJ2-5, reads DTGVSQNPRHKITKRGQNVTFRCDPISEHNRLYWYRQTLGQGPEFLTYFQNEAQLEKSRLLSDRFSAERPKGSFSTLEIQRTEQGDSAMYLCASSRLAGGLQETQYFGPGTRLLVL.

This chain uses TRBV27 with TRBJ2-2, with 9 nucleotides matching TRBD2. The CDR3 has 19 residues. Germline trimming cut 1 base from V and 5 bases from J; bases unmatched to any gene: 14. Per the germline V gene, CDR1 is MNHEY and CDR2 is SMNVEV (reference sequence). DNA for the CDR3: TGTGCCAGCAGTTTATTGTCTGGATTTAGTAGCGGGAGTACCGGGGAGCTGTTTTTT. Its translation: CASSLLSGFSSGSTGELFF.

The CDR3: CSVVHVGRSETQYF. As DNA, the CDR3 is TGCAGCGTTGTTCATGTCGGGAGGTCGGAGACCCAGTACTTC. The rearrangement uses TRBV29-1 and TRBJ2-5; 7 bases line up with TRBD2. Losses at the gene ends were 4 bases for V and 5 bases for J; bases not matched to a gene: 10. There are 14 residues in the CDR3. Germline-derived CDR1 and CDR2 are SQVTM and ANQGSEA. Filled out from reference TRBV29-1 and TRBJ2-5, the complete variable domain reads SAVISQKPSRDICQRGTSLTIQCQVDSQVTMMFWYRQQPGQSLTLIATANQGSEATYESGFVIDKFPISRPNLTFSTLTVSNMSPEDSSIYLCSVVHVGRSETQYFGPGTRLLVL.

The CDR3 reads CASSARTSGRGNTGELFF. For the CDR3, the DNA is TGTGCCAGCAGCGCCAGGACTAGCGGGAGGGGTAACACCGGGGAGCTGTTTTTT. The rearrangement uses TRBV9 and TRBJ2-2, with 15 positions matching TRBD2. Germline V gene sequence: CDR1 SGDLS, CDR2 YYNGEE. The CDR3 sequence is 18 residues long. V was clipped by 3 bases and J by 2 bases; unmatched bases: 5.

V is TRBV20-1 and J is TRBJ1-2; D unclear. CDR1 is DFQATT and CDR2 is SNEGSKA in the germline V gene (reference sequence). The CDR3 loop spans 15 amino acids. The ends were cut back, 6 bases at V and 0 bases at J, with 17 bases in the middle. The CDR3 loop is CSASTPGLANYGYTF. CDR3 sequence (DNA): TGCAGTGCCTCCACACCGGGCTTAGCTAACTATGGCTACACCTTC.

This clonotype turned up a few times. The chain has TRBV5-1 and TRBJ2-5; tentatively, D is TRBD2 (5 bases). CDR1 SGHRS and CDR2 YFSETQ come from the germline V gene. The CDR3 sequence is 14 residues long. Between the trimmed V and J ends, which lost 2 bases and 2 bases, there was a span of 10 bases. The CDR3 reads CASSFRDPQETQYF. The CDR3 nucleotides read TGCGCCAGCAGCTTCCGGGATCCTCAAGAGACCCAGTACTTC.

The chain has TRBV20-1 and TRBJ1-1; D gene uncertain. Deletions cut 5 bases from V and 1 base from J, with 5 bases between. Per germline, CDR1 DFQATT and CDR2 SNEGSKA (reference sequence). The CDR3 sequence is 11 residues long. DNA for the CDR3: TGCAGTGCTTACAGGAACACTGAAGCTTTCTTT. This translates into CSAYRNTEAFF.

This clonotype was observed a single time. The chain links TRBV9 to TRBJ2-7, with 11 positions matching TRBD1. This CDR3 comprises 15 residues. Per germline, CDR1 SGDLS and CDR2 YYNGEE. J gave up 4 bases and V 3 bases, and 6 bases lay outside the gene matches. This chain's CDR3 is CASSESGTGGYEQYF. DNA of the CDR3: TGTGCCAGCAGCGAGTCCGGGACAGGGGGGTACGAGCAGTACTTC.

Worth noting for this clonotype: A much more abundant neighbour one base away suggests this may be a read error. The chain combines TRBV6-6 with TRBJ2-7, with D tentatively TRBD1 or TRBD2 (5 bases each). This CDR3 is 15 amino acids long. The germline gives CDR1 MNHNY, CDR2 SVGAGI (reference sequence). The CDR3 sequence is CACSPTAGTLYEQYF. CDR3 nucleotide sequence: TGTGCCTGCAGTCCCACCGCCGGGACCCTCTACGAGCAGTACTTC.

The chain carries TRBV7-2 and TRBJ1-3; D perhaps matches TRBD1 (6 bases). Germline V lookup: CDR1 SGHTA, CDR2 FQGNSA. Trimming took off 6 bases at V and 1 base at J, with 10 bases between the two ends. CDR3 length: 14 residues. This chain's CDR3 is CASRYTGSGNTIYF. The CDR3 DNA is TGTGCCAGCAGATATACAGGGTCTGGAAACACCATATATTTT.

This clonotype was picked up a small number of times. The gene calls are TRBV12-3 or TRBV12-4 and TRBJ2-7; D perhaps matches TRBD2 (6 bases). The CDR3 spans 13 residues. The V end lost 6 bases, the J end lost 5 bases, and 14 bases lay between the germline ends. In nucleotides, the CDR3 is TGTGCCAGCAGGGGACCGAGGAGGGACGAGCAGTACTTC. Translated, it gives CASRGPRRDEQYF.

CDR3: CASRLDSGRGIQYF. In DNA form, the CDR3 reads TGTGCCAGCAGACTCGACTCTGGTCGGGGCATTCAGTACTTC. This sequence joins TRBV5-5 and TRBJ2-4, with a tentative D call TRBD2 (5 bases). The CDR3 spans 14 residues. Germline V gene lookup returns CDR1 SGHKS and CDR2 YYEKEE (reference sequence). V was trimmed by 5 bases and J by 9 bases, leaving 18 bases between them.

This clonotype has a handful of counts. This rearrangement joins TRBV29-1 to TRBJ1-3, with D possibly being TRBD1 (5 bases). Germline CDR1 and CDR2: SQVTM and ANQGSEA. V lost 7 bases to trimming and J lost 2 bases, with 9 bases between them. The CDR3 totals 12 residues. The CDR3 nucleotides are TGCAGCGCCCAGGGAGCTGGAAACACCATATATTTT. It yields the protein CSAQGAGNTIYF.

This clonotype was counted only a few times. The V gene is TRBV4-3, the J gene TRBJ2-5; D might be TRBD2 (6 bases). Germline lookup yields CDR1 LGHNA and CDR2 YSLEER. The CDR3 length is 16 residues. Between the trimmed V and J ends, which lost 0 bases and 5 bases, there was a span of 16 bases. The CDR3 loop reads CASSQDRDFGAETQYF. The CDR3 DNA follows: TGCGCCAGCAGCCAAGACAGGGACTTTGGTGCCGAGACCCAGTACTTC.

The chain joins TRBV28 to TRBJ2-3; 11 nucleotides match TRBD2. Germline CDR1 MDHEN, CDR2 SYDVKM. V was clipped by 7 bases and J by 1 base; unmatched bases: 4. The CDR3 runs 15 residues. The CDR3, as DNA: TGTGCCAGCACCATTAGCGGGAGGGGCACAGATACGCAGTATTTT. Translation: CASTISGRGTDTQYF.

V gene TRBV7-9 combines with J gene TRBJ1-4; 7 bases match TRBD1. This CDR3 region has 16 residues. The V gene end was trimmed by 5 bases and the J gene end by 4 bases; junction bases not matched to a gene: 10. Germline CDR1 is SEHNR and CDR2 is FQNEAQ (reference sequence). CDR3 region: CASSEGWDRLNEKLFF. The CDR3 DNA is TGTGCCAGCAGCGAAGGATGGGACAGACTTAATGAAAAACTGTTTTTT.

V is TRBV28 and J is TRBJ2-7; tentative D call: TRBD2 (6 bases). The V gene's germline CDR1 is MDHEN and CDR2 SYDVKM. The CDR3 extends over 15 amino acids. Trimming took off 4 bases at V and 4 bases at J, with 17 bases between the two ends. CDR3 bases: TGTGCCAGCAGTTCCTCCCGGGGGTCGTTATACGAGCAGTACTTC. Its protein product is CASSSSRGSLYEQYF. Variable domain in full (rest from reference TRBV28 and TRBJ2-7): DVKVTQSSRYLVKRTGEKVFLECVQDMDHENMFWYRQDPGLGLRLIYFSYDVKMKEKGDIPEGYSVSREKKERFSLILESASTNQTSMYLCASSSSRGSLYEQYFGPGTRLTVT.

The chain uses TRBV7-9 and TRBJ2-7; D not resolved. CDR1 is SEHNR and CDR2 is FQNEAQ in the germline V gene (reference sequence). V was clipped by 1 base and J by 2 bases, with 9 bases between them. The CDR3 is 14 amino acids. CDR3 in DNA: TGTGCCAGCAGCTTAGTCACACCAACCTACGAGCAGTACTTC. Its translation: CASSLVTPTYEQYF.

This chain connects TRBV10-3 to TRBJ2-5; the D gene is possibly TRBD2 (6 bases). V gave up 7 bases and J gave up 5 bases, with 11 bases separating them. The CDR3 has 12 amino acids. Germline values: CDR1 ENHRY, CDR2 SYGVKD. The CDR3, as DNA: TGTGCCATCACGGGAGATAAGGAGACCCAGTACTTC. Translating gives CAITGDKETQYF.

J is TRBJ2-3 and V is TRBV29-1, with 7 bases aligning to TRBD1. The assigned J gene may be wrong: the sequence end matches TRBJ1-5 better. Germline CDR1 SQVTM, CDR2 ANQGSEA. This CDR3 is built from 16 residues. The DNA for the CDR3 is TGCAGCGTTGAAGATTTCGAGACAGGGAAGACAGATACGCAGCATTTT. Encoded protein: CSVEDFETGKTDTQHF.

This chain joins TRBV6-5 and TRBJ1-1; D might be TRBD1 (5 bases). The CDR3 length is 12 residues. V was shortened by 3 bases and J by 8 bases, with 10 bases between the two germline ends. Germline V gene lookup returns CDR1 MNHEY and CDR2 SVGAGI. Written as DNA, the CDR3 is TGTGCCAGCAGTTATCGGGGCGCGGAAGCTTTCTTT. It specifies CASSYRGAEAFF.

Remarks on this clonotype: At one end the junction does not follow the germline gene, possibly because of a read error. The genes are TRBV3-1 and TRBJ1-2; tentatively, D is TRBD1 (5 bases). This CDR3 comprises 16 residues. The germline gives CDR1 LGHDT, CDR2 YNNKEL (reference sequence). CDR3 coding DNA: TGTGCCAGCAGCCAAGAGCTCCAGGGTTGGATCTATGGCTACGCCTTC. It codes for CASSQELQGWIYGYAF.